The next 29 T cell receptor beta chains were all read from a single sample in a study of cytomegalovirus exposure and HLA in healthy donors. PCR primers comprised 60 Vbeta and 13 Jbeta primers. TCRdb's copy holds only in-frame clones and misses some; the assay was immunoSEQ multiplex PCR. The sample consists of 130,000 or so clones, around 87% of them appearing once. Sequenced material: PBMCs. The receptors derive from a woman aged 30 to 39 in good health and CMV-seronegative.

This sequence joins TRBV9 and TRBJ2-1; possibly TRBD2 for D (6 bases). V was pared by 0 bases and J by 6 bases, with 10 bases between. The CDR3 contains 14 residues. The germline gives CDR1 SGDLS, CDR2 YYNGEE. Here the CDR3 DNA reads TGTGCCAGCAGCGTAGGGGGGGACGGCAATGAGCAGTTCTTC. Protein sequence: CASSVGGDGNEQFF.

This chain connects TRBV28 to TRBJ1-2; 7 bases align to TRBD1. V dropped 8 bases and J dropped 5; count of bases not matched to a gene: 5. From germline, CDR1 is MDHEN and CDR2 SYDVKM. The CDR3 has 12 residues. CDR3 residues: CASDGQVYGYTF. The DNA of the CDR3 is TGTGCCAGCGACGGACAGGTTTATGGCTACACCTTC.

The chain has TRBV9 and TRBJ2-3, with D possibly matching TRBD1 (6 bases). The CDR3 contains 15 residues. The germline V gene has CDR1 SGDLS and CDR2 YYNGEE. V lost 5 bases, J lost 0 bases, and 13 bases lay in between. This CDR3 is CASRIGQSSTDTQYF. CDR3 nucleotides: TGTGCCAGCAGGATCGGACAGTCGAGCACAGATACGCAGTATTTT.

The V and J genes are TRBV19 and TRBJ1-5; 7 bases line up with TRBD1. J gave up 4 bases and V 5 bases, and 5 bases lay outside the gene matches. CDR3 length: 14 amino acids. Germline values: CDR1 LNHDA, CDR2 SQIVND (reference sequence). The CDR3, as DNA: TGTGCCAGTAGTTCGGACAGGTGGAATCAGCCCCAGCATTTT. Protein product: CASSSDRWNQPQHF.

The V gene is TRBV7-2, the J gene TRBJ2-5; no reliable D call. V gave up 2 bases and J gave up 5 bases, with 6 bases separating them. CDR3 length equals 12 residues. Germline V gives CDR1 SGHTA, CDR2 FQGNSA. The CDR3 region is CASSLSLETQYF. In nucleotides, the CDR3 is TGTGCCAGCAGCTTATCTTTGGAGACCCAGTACTTC.

CDR3 region: CASSRQTGGVSDTQYF. The CDR3 DNA reads TGTGCCAGTAGTCGGCAGACAGGGGGCGTTTCAGATACGCAGTATTTT. This chain joins TRBV19 and TRBJ2-3; 10 bases map to TRBD1. The CDR3 is 16 residues long. Unmatched junction bases numbered 9, after V lost 5 bases and J lost 4 bases. Per the germline V gene, CDR1 is LNHDA and CDR2 is SQIVND (reference sequence).

This chain connects TRBV4-1 to TRBJ1-5; D is perhaps TRBD1 (6 bases). The CDR3 is 14 residues long. From germline, CDR1 is MGHRA and CDR2 YSYEKL. V gave up 1 base and J gave up 6 bases, with 10 bases separating them. The CDR3 region has the DNA TGCGCCAGCAGCCAAGGCGGGGGCGGTCAGCCCCAGCATTTT. Translated, it gives CASSQGGGGQPQHF.

The chain links TRBV4-2 to TRBJ1-2; D remains ambiguous. The CDR3 length is 18 residues. Trimming stripped 0 bases from V and 4 bases from J, with 21 bases between. From germline, CDR1 is LGHNA and CDR2 YNFKEQ. The CDR3 region has the DNA TGTGCCAGCAGCCAAGACGATGCTCTCGAGGCGAGACTCTATGGCTACACCTTC. Protein product: CASSQDDALEARLYGYTF.

This chain connects TRBV7-9 to TRBJ2-7, with D hard to call. Trimming removed 3 bases from V and 0 bases from J, with 9 bases in between. The CDR3 spans 14 residues. Germline CDR1 SEHNR, CDR2 FQNEAQ (reference sequence). CDR3 sequence reads: CASSFGTSSYEQYF. CDR3 nucleotide sequence: TGTGCCAGCAGCTTTGGCACAAGCTCCTACGAGCAGTACTTC.

V usage is TRBV18 and J usage is TRBJ2-1, with D possibly matching TRBD1 (5 bases). This CDR3 is built from 12 residues. The V end was cut by 3 bases, the J end by 9 bases, with 9 bases between. Germline CDR1 is KGHSH and CDR2 is LQKENI. The CDR3 bases are TGTGCCAGCTCACCGGTTGGGGCTGAGCAGTTCTTC. Translated, it gives CASSPVGAEQFF.

V and J are TRBV30 and TRBJ2-7; perhaps TRBD1 as D (5 bases). The CDR3 extends over 12 amino acids. With 2 bases removed from V and 7 bases from J, the gap between germline ends came to 12 bases. Germline CDR1 reads GTSNPN; CDR2 reads SVGIG (reference sequence). CDR3 nucleotides: TGTGCCTGGAGTCTGGGGCCTCGGGAGCAGTACTTC. It translates to CAWSLGPREQYF.

This clone occurred many times. The CDR3 DNA is TGTGCCAGCAGTTACTCCGAGGGCCCCTACGAGCAGTACTTC. Translated: CASSYSEGPYEQYF. This chain connects TRBV6-6 to TRBJ2-7, with D possibly TRBD2 on 5 matching bases. This CDR3 contains 14 residues. V lost 0 bases and J 2 bases, leaving 8 bases between the germline ends. Germline CDR1 and CDR2: MNHNY and SVGAGI (reference sequence).

This clone was detected only a few times. V and J are TRBV28 and TRBJ1-2; D remains ambiguous. The CDR3 loop spans 14 amino acids. Per germline, CDR1 MDHEN and CDR2 SYDVKM. V lost 5 bases and J 1 base, leaving 11 bases between the germline ends. CDR3 sequence: CASSVAPSNYGYTF. The CDR3 nucleotides are TGTGCCAGCAGTGTAGCCCCGAGTAACTATGGCTACACCTTC.

J is TRBJ1-5 and V is TRBV28; 9 bases match TRBD1. J lost 6 bases, V lost 2 bases, and 5 bases had no gene match. The CDR3 spans 15 residues. Germline V CDR1 and CDR2: MDHEN, SYDVKM. CDR3 sequence (DNA): TGTGCCAGCAGTTTAGCGGACAGGGGAAGTCAGCCCCAGCATTTT. This encodes CASSLADRGSQPQHF. Using reference TRBV28 and TRBJ1-5 for the parts outside the CDR3, the full variable domain is DVKVTQSSRYLVKRTGEKVFLECVQDMDHENMFWYRQDPGLGLRLIYFSYDVKMKEKGDIPEGYSVSREKKERFSLILESASTNQTSMYLCASSLADRGSQPQHFGDGTRLSIL.

The chain couples TRBV27 to TRBJ2-1; D is unclear. The CDR3 is 15 amino acids. Germline V gives CDR1 MNHEY, CDR2 SMNVEV (reference sequence). Trimming removed 4 bases at V and 0 bases at J, with 10 bases between. The CDR3 bases are TGTGCCAGCAGTTGGAGCGTAAGCTCCTACAATGAGCAGTTCTTC. It codes for CASSWSVSSYNEQFF.

The chain employs TRBV7-9 and TRBJ2-7, with 8 positions matching TRBD1. The length of the CDR3 is 15 residues. J was trimmed by 2 bases and V by 5 bases; bases with no gene match: 8. The germline V gene has CDR1 SEHNR and CDR2 FQNEAQ (reference sequence). CDR3 loop: CASSPSGQVAYEQYF. The CDR3, as DNA: TGTGCCAGCAGCCCGTCGGGACAGGTTGCCTACGAGCAGTACTTC.

This sequence joins TRBV19 and TRBJ2-7, with a weak D call TRBD1 (5 bases). Trimming cost V 4 bases and J 3 bases, with 13 bases left between them. CDR1 is LNHDA and CDR2 is SQIVND in the germline V gene (reference sequence). The CDR3 has 14 amino acids. This CDR3 reads CASSTDDRNYEQYF. The CDR3 nucleotides read TGTGCCAGTAGTACTGACGACAGAAACTACGAGCAGTACTTC.

The chain recombines TRBV6-6 with TRBJ1-1; 7 bases line up with TRBD1. Germline loops: CDR1 MNHNY, CDR2 SVGAGI (reference sequence). This CDR3 region has 14 residues. The V segment lost 6 bases and the J segment 0 bases; nucleotides outside the gene matches: 4. The CDR3 is CASSTDRMNTEAFF. CDR3 bases: TGTGCCAGCAGCACGGACAGGATGAACACTGAAGCTTTCTTT.

This clone was counted between two and nine times. The V call is TRBV6-5, the J call TRBJ2-7, with D unclear. Germline V lookup: CDR1 MNHEY, CDR2 SVGAGI. V lost 6 bases, J lost 0 bases, and 12 bases lay in between. The CDR3 loop spans 14 amino acids. CDR3: CASSTLTNSYEQYF. In DNA form, the CDR3 reads TGTGCCAGCAGCACTCTGACAAACTCCTACGAGCAGTACTTC.

This clone is a singleton in its sample. This rearrangement joins TRBV9 to TRBJ2-7, with 8 bases lining up with TRBD2. Trimming took 0 bases from V and 4 from J; bases not matched to a gene: 6. CDR3 length equals 15 residues. CDR1 SGDLS and CDR2 YYNGEE come from the germline V gene. The CDR3 is CASSVASGGVYEQYF. For the CDR3, the DNA is TGTGCCAGCAGCGTAGCCAGCGGGGGTGTTTACGAGCAGTACTTC. Using reference TRBV9 and TRBJ2-7 for the parts outside the CDR3, the full variable domain is DSGVTQTPKHLITATGQRVTLRCSPRSGDLSVYWYQQSLDQGLQFLIQYYNGEERAKGNILERFSAQQFPDLHSELNLSSLELGDSALYFCASSVASGGVYEQYFGPGTRLTVT.

The chain joins TRBV4-1 to TRBJ2-7, with TRBD2 matching over 7 bases. The trim removed 4 bases at V and 2 bases at J, leaving 17 bases unmatched. The CDR3 sequence is 18 residues long. Germline CDR1 MGHRA, CDR2 YSYEKL. CDR3 in amino acids: CASSPLGSSGGPTYEQYF. In DNA form, the CDR3 reads TGCGCCAGCAGCCCCTTAGGCTCCTCGGGAGGACCGACCTACGAGCAGTACTTC.

The chain links TRBV18 to TRBJ1-1; D gene unclear. The length of the CDR3 is 15 residues. The germline V gene encodes CDR1 KGHSH and CDR2 LQKENI. The germline V and J ends were trimmed by 4 bases and 6 bases, with 18 bases remaining between them. Here the CDR3 reads CASSRVDASGSEAFF. DNA for the CDR3: TGTGCCAGCTCACGGGTCGACGCTTCGGGTTCTGAAGCTTTCTTT.

The table lists this clone with a count of one. The chain recombines TRBV28 with TRBJ2-1; 8 nucleotides align to TRBD2. The CDR3 runs to 14 residues. Germline-derived CDR1 and CDR2 are MDHEN and SYDVKM. V trimming: 5 bases; J trimming: 12 bases; junction bases outside the gene matches: 12. Here the CDR3 reads CASSDSLAGGVQFF. In DNA form, the CDR3 reads TGTGCCAGCAGTGACAGTCTGGCGGGAGGTGTGCAGTTCTTC.

Written as DNA, the CDR3 is TGTGCCAGCAGTCCACGACAGGGTCGGACTAGCGGGACGAACACCGGGGAGCTGTTTTTT. Its protein product is CASSPRQGRTSGTNTGELFF. The V gene is TRBV28, the J gene TRBJ2-2; 12 bases fit TRBD2. The V gene's germline CDR1 is MDHEN and CDR2 SYDVKM. The CDR3 consists of 20 residues. Losses at the gene ends were 5 bases for V and 0 bases for J; bases not matched to a gene: 13.

The chain joins TRBV25-1 to TRBJ2-3; 9 bases match TRBD1. The J segment lost 1 base and the V segment lost 4 bases, leaving 3 bases of the junction unmatched. The germline V gene has CDR1 MGHDK and CDR2 SYGVNS. The CDR3 is 15 amino acids. The chain's CDR3 is CASSVQGAGTDTQYF. CDR3 sequence (DNA): TGTGCCAGCAGTGTACAGGGGGCAGGCACAGATACGCAGTATTTT.

The V and J genes are TRBV5-5 and TRBJ1-2, with D possibly being TRBD1 (6 bases). The V and J ends lost 5 bases and 8 bases respectively, with 19 bases between them. The CDR3 loop spans 14 amino acids. CDR1 and CDR2 (germline): SGHKS, YYEKEE (reference sequence). The CDR3 reads CASRLSGGAGGYTF. The DNA for the CDR3 is TGTGCCAGCAGGTTGTCCGGGGGGGCTGGCGGCTACACCTTC.

The rearrangement links TRBV28 to TRBJ2-2; TRBD2 matches 8 bases. Germline values: CDR1 MDHEN, CDR2 SYDVKM. V gave up 6 bases and J gave up 2 bases; unmatched junction bases: 8. The CDR3 runs to 16 residues. This CDR3 is CASSHSGSPNTGELFF. Here the CDR3 DNA reads TGTGCCAGCAGCCACAGCGGGAGCCCCAACACCGGGGAGCTGTTTTTT.

J is TRBJ2-7 and V is TRBV7-2, with 11 bases fitting TRBD2. The CDR3 length is 14 residues. Germline CDR1 reads SGHTA; CDR2 reads FQGNSA. With V trimmed by 5 bases and J by 7 bases, 7 bases remained unmatched. CDR3 bases: TGTGCCAGCAGCCGAACTAGCGGGAGTGGGGAGCAGTACTTC. Translated, it gives CASSRTSGSGEQYF.

The rearrangement links TRBV28 to TRBJ2-7, with D possibly TRBD2 on 7 matching bases. V shed 3 bases and J shed 3 bases, with 15 bases lying between them. CDR3 length equals 15 residues. Looked up from germline, CDR1 is MDHEN and CDR2 is SYDVKM. DNA for the CDR3: TGTGCCAGCAGTTTGGGGGGGGCATCATTCTACGAGCAGTACTTC. It translates to CASSLGGASFYEQYF.